This T cell receptor (beta chain) originates from a study of blood T cells in healthy people across ages. The study, taken as a whole, reports: Both naive CD4+ cell counts and diversity were greater in long-lived donors than in aged donors. Since the PBMCs were unsorted, naive and antigen-experienced cells could not be conclusively compared.

This clonotype was recorded a few times. The antigen is not known. Peripheral blood samples of 9 to 10 milliliters were drawn from each donor. The use of a sample-barcoded 5' primer and a J-beta primer mix characterized a second PCR of roughly 6 to 11 cycles. TCRdb itself ran the 5' RACE reads through MiXCR, one entry per CDR3 protein. The sample contains under 850,000 distinct CDR3 sequences, 35% to 40% of which appear only once. Sequencing was performed on blood. This clonotype originated in a young man in good health.

The CDR3 DNA sequence: TGCGCCAGCAGCCAGGGACTCCAAGGGCAGTACGGCTACACCTTC. It specifies CASSQGLQGQYGYTF. The V and J genes are TRBV5-1 and TRBJ1-2, with D tentatively TRBD1 (5 bases). CDR3 length: 15 amino acids. The V end lost 4 bases, the J end lost 8 bases, and 21 bases lay between the germline ends. The germline gives CDR1 SGHRS, CDR2 YFSETQ.